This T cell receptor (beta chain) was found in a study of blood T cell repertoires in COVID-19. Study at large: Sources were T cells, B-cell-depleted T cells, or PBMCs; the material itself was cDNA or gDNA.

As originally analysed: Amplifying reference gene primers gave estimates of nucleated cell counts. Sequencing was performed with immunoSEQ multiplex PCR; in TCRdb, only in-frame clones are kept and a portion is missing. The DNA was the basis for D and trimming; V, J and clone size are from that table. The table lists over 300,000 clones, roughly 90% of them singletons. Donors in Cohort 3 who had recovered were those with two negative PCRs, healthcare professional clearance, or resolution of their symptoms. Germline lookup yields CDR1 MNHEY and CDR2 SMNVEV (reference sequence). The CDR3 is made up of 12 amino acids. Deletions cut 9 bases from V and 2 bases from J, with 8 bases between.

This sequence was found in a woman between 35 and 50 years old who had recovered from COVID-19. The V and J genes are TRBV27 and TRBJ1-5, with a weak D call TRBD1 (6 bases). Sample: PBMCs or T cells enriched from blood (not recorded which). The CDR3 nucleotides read TGTGCCAGGGCAGGGGGCAATCAGCCCCAGCATTTT. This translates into CARAGGNQPQHF.